The 4 T cell receptor beta chains below come from one sample, sequenced in a study of blood T cell repertoires in COVID-19. The assay was immunoSEQ multiplex PCR, and TCRdb's table has in-frame clones only and misses some. The table includes approximately 52,000 clones, about 91% detected once. Sequencing input: peripheral blood. These receptor sequences come from a man aged 50 to 59 with active COVID-19.

This clone was observed a single time. CDR3 DNA sequence: TGTGCCAGCAGCCAAGCCACGGCAGGGCTTGGAAACACCATATATTTT. Translated: CASSQATAGLGNTIYF. This chain connects TRBV3-1 (or the pseudogene TRBV3-2) to TRBJ1-3; perhaps TRBD1 as D (5 bases). V was clipped by 1 base and J by 3 bases, with 13 bases between them. The length of the CDR3 is 16 residues. Germline CDR1 and CDR2: LGHDT and YNNKEL (reference sequence).

In DNA, the CDR3 is TGTGCCAGCAGTCCCGCCGGGGCGACCAGCGGGAGCTCCTACAATGAGCAGTTCTTC. It translates to CASSPAGATSGSSYNEQFF. The chain couples TRBV6-6 to TRBJ2-1; 8 bases are a match to TRBD2. The CDR3 totals 19 residues. Germline trimming cut 5 bases from V and 0 bases from J; bases unmatched to any gene: 15. Looked up from germline, CDR1 is MNHNY and CDR2 is SVGAGI (reference sequence).

The V gene is TRBV19, the J gene TRBJ2-7; 8 nucleotides align to TRBD1. The junction had 13 bases not matched to a gene; V was cut back by 7 bases and J by 2 bases. The CDR3 is 16 residues long. The germline gives CDR1 LNHDA, CDR2 SQIVND (reference sequence). The CDR3 DNA reads as TGTGCCAGTACCCCGGACCCGAGACAGGGGACCTACGAGCAGTACTTC. Protein product: CASTPDPRQGTYEQYF.

V usage is TRBV12-3 or TRBV12-4 and J usage is TRBJ2-1; 7 nucleotides match TRBD1. The CDR3 is made up of 13 amino acids. V gave up 5 bases and J gave up 6 bases; unmatched junction bases: 4. CDR3 amino acids: CASSNQGVNEQFF. CDR3 nucleotides: TGTGCCAGCAGTAATCAGGGGGTCAATGAGCAGTTCTTC.